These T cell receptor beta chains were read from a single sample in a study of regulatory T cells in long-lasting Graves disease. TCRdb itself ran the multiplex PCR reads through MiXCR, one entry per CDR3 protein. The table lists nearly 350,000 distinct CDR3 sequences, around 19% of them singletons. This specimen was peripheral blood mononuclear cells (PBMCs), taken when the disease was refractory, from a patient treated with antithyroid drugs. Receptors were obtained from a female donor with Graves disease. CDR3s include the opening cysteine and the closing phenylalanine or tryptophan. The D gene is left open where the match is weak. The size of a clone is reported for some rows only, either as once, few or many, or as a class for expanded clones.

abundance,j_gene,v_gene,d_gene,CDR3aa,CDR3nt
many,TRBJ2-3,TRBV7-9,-,CASSLVTRESTDTQYF,TGTGCCAGCAGCTTAGTTACCCGGGAGAGCACAGATACGCAGTATTTT
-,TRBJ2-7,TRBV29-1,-,CSVEADPSYEQYF,TGCAGCGTTGAGGCAGACCCTTCCTACGAGCAGTACTTC
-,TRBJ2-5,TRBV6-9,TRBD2,CASSYWGGYQETQYF,TGTGCCAGCAGTTACTGGGGGGGTTACCAAGAGACCCAGTACTTC
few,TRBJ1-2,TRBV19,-,CATVKTDSHYGYTF,TGTGCCACCGTCAAAACCGACAGCCACTATGGCTACACCTTC
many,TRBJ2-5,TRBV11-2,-,CASFGGSQETQYF,TGTGCCAGCTTTGGGGGATCCCAAGAGACCCAGTACTTC
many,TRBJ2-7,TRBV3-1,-,CASSRDRAYEQYF,TGTGCCAGCAGCCGCGACAGAGCCTACGAGCAGTACTTC
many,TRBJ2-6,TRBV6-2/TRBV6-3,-,CASTLASGANVLTF,TGTGCCAGCACCCTAGCCTCTGGGGCCAACGTCCTGACTTTC
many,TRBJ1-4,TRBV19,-,CASSSGRVGSKLFF,TGTGCCAGTAGTAGTGGACGGGTGGGGAGCAAACTGTTTTTT
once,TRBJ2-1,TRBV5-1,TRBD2,CASSQRTSGRVVPNEQFF,TGCGCCAGCAGCCAACGGACTAGCGGGAGGGTGGTCCCCAATGAGCAGTTCTTC
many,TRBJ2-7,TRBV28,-,CATASLDPIAYEQYF,TGTGCCACCGCATCTTTAGATCCCATAGCCTACGAGCAGTACTTC
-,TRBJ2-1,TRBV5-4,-,CASSLVGILNEQFF,TGTGCCAGCAGCTTGGTGGGGATTCTGAATGAGCAGTTCTTC
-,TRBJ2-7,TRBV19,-,CASSPLASSYEQYF,TGTGCCAGTAGTCCTCTAGCCAGCTCCTACGAGCAGTACTTC
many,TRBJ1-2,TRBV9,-,CASSDTVRGYTF,TGTGCCAGCAGCGACACTGTCCGGGGCTACACCTTC
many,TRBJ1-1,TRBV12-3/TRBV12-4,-,CASSLEGEANTEAFF,TGTGCCAGCAGTTTAGAAGGAGAGGCGAACACTGAAGCTTTCTTT
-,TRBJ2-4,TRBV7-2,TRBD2,CASSLTGGRGKNIQYF,TGTGCCAGCAGCTTAACGGGGGGGCGGGGCAAAAACATTCAGTACTTC
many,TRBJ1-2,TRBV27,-,CASSSSGTGYTF,TGTGCCAGCAGTTCGTCAGGGACCGGCTACACCTTC
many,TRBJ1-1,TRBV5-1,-,CASSHHTTGNTEAFF,TGCGCCAGCAGCCACCATACGACAGGGAACACTGAAGCTTTCTTT
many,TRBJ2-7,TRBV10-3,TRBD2,CAISEGTSGRAHEQYF,TGTGCCATCAGTGAGGGGACTAGCGGGAGGGCCCACGAGCAGTACTTC
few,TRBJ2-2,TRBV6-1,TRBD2,CASSTGTSSATGELFF,TGTGCCAGCAGTACCGGGACTAGTAGTGCCACCGGGGAGCTGTTTTTT
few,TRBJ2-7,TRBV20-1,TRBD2,CSASKRLAGFYEQYF,TGCAGTGCTTCTAAACGACTAGCGGGATTCTACGAGCAGTACTTC
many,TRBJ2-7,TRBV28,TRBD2,CASSPGLAGGRHDYEQYF,TGTGCCAGCAGTCCAGGACTAGCGGGAGGCAGACACGACTACGAGCAGTACTTC
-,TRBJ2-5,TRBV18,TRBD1,CASSFLSGQKQETQYF,TGTGCCAGCTCATTCCTCTCGGGACAGAAGCAAGAGACCCAGTACTTC
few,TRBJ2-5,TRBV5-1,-,CASSFRTPETQYF,TGCGCCAGCAGCTTTAGGACACCAGAGACCCAGTACTTC
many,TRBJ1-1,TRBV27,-,CASSLQALNTEAFF,TGTGCCAGCAGTTTACAGGCACTGAACACTGAAGCTTTCTTT
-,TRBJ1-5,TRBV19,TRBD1,CASSPQGDWNQPQHF,TGTGCCAGTAGTCCACAGGGGGATTGGAATCAGCCCCAGCATTTT
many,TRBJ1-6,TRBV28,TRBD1,CASSLQGASYNSPLHF,TGTGCCAGCAGTCTACAGGGGGCCTCCTATAATTCACCCCTCCACTTT
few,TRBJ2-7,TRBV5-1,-,CASSPYASGEQYF,TGCGCCAGCAGCCCCTATGCCTCGGGGGAGCAGTACTTC
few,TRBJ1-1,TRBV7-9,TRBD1,CASKTGRVTEAFF,TGTGCCAGCAAGACAGGGCGAGTAACTGAAGCTTTCTTT
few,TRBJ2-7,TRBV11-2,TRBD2,CASSSVAGGREQYF,TGTGCCAGCAGCTCCGTAGCGGGAGGGCGCGAGCAGTACTTC
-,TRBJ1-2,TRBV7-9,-,CASSSYHEGDYGYTF,TGTGCCAGCAGCTCCTACCATGAAGGGGACTATGGCTACACCTTC
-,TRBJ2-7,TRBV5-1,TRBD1,CASSKAGQGAPRQYF,TGCGCCAGCAGCAAAGCGGGACAGGGGGCGCCCCGTCAGTACTTC
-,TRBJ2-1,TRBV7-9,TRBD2,CASSPKLRTSNEQFF,TGTGCCAGCAGCCCTAAATTGCGGACTAGTAATGAGCAGTTCTTC
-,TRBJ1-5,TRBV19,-,CASSILNLSNQPQHF,TGTGCCAGTAGTATATTAAACTTAAGCAATCAGCCCCAGCATTTT
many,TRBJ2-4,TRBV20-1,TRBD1,CSAHRQGGQNIQYF,TGCAGTGCGCATAGACAGGGGGGTCAAAACATTCAGTACTTC
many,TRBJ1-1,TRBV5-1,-,CASSYRQVGTEAFF,TGCGCCAGCAGCTACCGCCAAGTGGGCACTGAAGCTTTCTTT
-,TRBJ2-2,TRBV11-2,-,CASSLAGSNTGELFF,TGTGCCAGCAGCTTAGCCGGTTCGAACACCGGGGAGCTGTTTTTT
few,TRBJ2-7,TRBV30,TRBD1,CAWSVGTGGPYEQYF,TGTGCCTGGAGTGTTGGGACAGGGGGTCCCTACGAGCAGTACTTC
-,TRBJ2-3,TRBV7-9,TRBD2,CASSLGGGTLSDTQYF,TGTGCCAGCAGCTTAGGGGGGGGGACTCTCTCGGATACGCAGTATTTT
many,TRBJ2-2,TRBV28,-,CASSFSIQGTGELFF,TGTGCCAGCAGTTTCTCCATCCAAGGAACCGGGGAGCTGTTTTTT
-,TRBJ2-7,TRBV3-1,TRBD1,CASSRGPGQRSSYEQYF,TGTGCCAGCAGCAGGGGACCGGGACAGAGGAGCTCCTACGAGCAGTACTTC
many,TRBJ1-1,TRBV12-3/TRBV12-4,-,CASSLGARGDTEAFF,TGTGCCAGCAGTTTGGGAGCCCGCGGGGACACTGAAGCTTTCTTT
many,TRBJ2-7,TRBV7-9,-,CATKGEFGEQYF,TGTGCCACGAAGGGGGAGTTCGGCGAGCAGTACTTC
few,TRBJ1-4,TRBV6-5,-,CASSYPRGGAGRLFF,TGTGCCAGCAGTTACCCAAGGGGGGGGGCTGGGAGACTGTTTTTT
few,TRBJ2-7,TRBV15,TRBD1,CATSREKGLIGQGSYEQYF,TGTGCCACCAGCAGAGAAAAAGGTTTGATAGGACAGGGCTCCTACGAGCAGTACTTC
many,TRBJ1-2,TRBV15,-,CATSVGLGGGYTF,TGTGCCACCAGCGTAGGACTGGGCGGCGGCTACACCTTC
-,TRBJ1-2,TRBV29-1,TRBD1,CSVEGGQGTYNYGYTF,TGCAGCGTTGAAGGGGGACAGGGAACCTATAACTATGGCTACACCTTC
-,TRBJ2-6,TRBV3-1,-,CASSQDRGRAFSGANVLTF,TGTGCCAGCAGCCAAGATCGGGGCAGGGCATTCTCTGGGGCCAACGTCCTGACTTTC